This T cell receptor (beta chain) was observed in a study of blood T cell repertoires in COVID-19. About the study: Specimens from acute and convalescent COVID-19 originated in the United States, Italy and Spain. PBMCs, B-cell-depleted T cells, or T cells were the source of the cDNA or gDNA that made up the material.

Per the original data handling: Using reference gene primer amplification, nucleated cell counts were estimated. Using immunoSEQ multiplex PCR, the repertoire was profiled, and TCRdb retains in-frame clones only, with some absent. Clone size and V and J calls were adopted from that table, with D and trimming inferred from the DNA. The table shows about 74,000 clones, with 90% occurring only once. Germline V gives CDR1 SEHNR, CDR2 FQNEAQ (reference sequence). Trimming took 5 bases from V and 7 from J; bases not matched to a gene: 2. This CDR3 comprises 13 residues. Sample: peripheral blood. This receptor was obtained from a woman in her forties or fifties in a cohort sampled during active COVID-19. J is TRBJ1-6 and V is TRBV7-9, with 7 positions matching TRBD1. CDR3: CASSTQGNSPLHF. DNA of the CDR3: TGTGCCAGCAGCACACAGGGGAATTCACCCCTCCACTTT. Drawing the rest from reference TRBV7-9 and TRBJ1-6, the complete variable domain is DTGVSQNPRHKITKRGQNVTFRCDPISEHNRLYWYRQTLGQGPEFLTYFQNEAQLEKSRLLSDRFSAERPKGSFSTLEIQRTEQGDSAMYLCASSTQGNSPLHFGNGTRLTVT.